These 12 T cell receptor beta chains came from one sample sequenced in a study of PD-1 blockade in mismatch repair-deficient tumors. Profiled with immunoSEQ multiplex PCR; TCRdb holds only in-frame clones, not every one. Here the sample spans approximately 50,000 clones, approximately 78% being singletons. The sample consisted of peripheral blood, taken 4 weeks after starting pembrolizumab. These receptors were taken from an adult with mismatch repair-deficient cancer.

The chain carries TRBV28 and TRBJ1-1; tentative D call: TRBD1 (6 bases). V shed 3 bases and J shed 3 bases, with 11 bases lying between them. The CDR3 is 14 amino acids. The germline CDR1 and CDR2 sequences are MDHEN and SYDVKM. CDR3 protein: CASSLVGGDTEAFF. CDR3 bases: TGTGCCAGCAGTTTGGTAGGGGGGGACACTGAAGCTTTCTTT.

The chain is built from TRBV12-5 and TRBJ1-1; D gene unclear. This CDR3 is 13 amino acids long. CDR1 and CDR2 (germline): LGHNT, FRNRAP. V lost 0 bases to trimming and J lost 4 bases, with 6 bases between them. CDR3 bases: TGTGCTAGTGGTTTGGTACCGATCACTGAAGCTTTCTTT. Amino acids: CASGLVPITEAFF.

V gene TRBV19 combines with J gene TRBJ2-1, with TRBD1 matching 7 bases. The germline gives CDR1 LNHDA, CDR2 SQIVND (reference sequence). Trimming took 7 bases from V and 9 from J; bases not matched to a gene: 12. This CDR3 has 14 amino acids. The CDR3: CASTNLQGTGEQFF. DNA for the CDR3: TGTGCCAGTACCAACCTACAGGGGACGGGTGAGCAGTTCTTC. The whole variable domain, remainder taken from reference TRBV19 and TRBJ2-1, is DGGITQSPKYLFRKEGQNVTLSCEQNLNHDAMYWYRQDPGQGLRLIYYSQIVNDFQKGDIAEGYSVSREKKESFPLTVTSAQKNPTAFYLCASTNLQGTGEQFFGPGTRLTVL.

The chain employs TRBV7-2 and TRBJ1-2; no firm D call. With 2 bases removed from V and 3 bases from J, the gap between germline ends came to 7 bases. The CDR3 is made up of 13 amino acids. Germline-derived CDR1 and CDR2 are SGHTA and FQGNSA. The CDR3 DNA sequence: TGTGCCAGCAGCTTATCTTCGGACTATGGCTACACCTTC. Its protein is CASSLSSDYGYTF.

V gene TRBV7-9 combines with J gene TRBJ2-5; 7 bases fit TRBD2. CDR1 is SEHNR and CDR2 is FQNEAQ in the germline V gene (reference sequence). Trimming at V came to 0 bases and at J to 2 bases, leaving 3 bases not matched to a gene. This CDR3 is built from 15 residues. CDR3: CASSLAGGRQETQYF. For the CDR3, the DNA is TGTGCCAGCAGCTTAGCGGGAGGGAGGCAAGAGACCCAGTACTTC.

The CDR3 loop reads CSVEERSNGAEYF. CDR3 nucleotides: TGCAGCGTTGAAGAACGGAGTAACGGGGCGGAGTACTTC. The chain has TRBV29-1 and TRBJ2-7; TRBD1 or TRBD2 may be the D gene (5 bases each). Trimming pared 0 bases from V and 11 bases from J, leaving 17 bases between. The CDR3 extends over 13 amino acids. CDR1 and CDR2 from the germline V gene are SQVTM and ANQGSEA.

This chain connects TRBV2 to TRBJ1-2; 8 bases map to TRBD1. Trimming took 5 bases from V and 2 from J; bases not matched to a gene: 10. The CDR3 spans 16 residues. The germline V gene has CDR1 SNHLY and CDR2 FYNNEI. CDR3 in amino acids: CASSQRGQEDNYGYTF. The CDR3 nucleotides read TGTGCCAGCAGTCAAAGGGGACAGGAGGACAACTATGGCTACACCTTC. Full variable domain (remainder filled in from reference TRBV2 and TRBJ1-2): EPEVTQTPSHQVTQMGQEVILRCVPISNHLYFYWYRQILGQKVEFLVSFYNNEISEKSEIFDDQFSVERPDGSNFTLKIRSTKLEDSAMYFCASSQRGQEDNYGYTFGSGTRLTVV.

The V call is TRBV25-1, the J call TRBJ2-3; D call uncertain. Trimming removed 4 bases at V and 4 bases at J, with 6 bases between. The germline V gene has CDR1 MGHDK and CDR2 SYGVNS. This CDR3 has 12 amino acids. The CDR3 sequence: CASSVLSDTQYF. The CDR3 bases are TGTGCCAGCAGTGTATTATCAGATACGCAGTATTTT.

This clone has just a few counts. V usage is TRBV25-1 and J usage is TRBJ2-2; 9 nucleotides line up with TRBD1. The germline V gene encodes CDR1 MGHDK and CDR2 SYGVNS. The V gene end was trimmed by 6 bases and the J gene end by 2 bases; junction bases not matched to a gene: 4. This CDR3 is 15 amino acids long. DNA for the CDR3: TGTGCCAGCAGGGGACAGGGAGCTAACACCGGGGAGCTGTTTTTT. Translating gives CASRGQGANTGELFF.

The rearrangement links TRBV27 to TRBJ2-6; perhaps TRBD1 as D (6 bases). Germline assignment: CDR1 MNHEY and CDR2 SMNVEV (reference sequence). The CDR3 totals 16 residues. The germline V and J ends were trimmed by 7 bases and 0 bases, with 13 bases remaining between them. The CDR3 DNA follows: TGTGCCAGCAAAAAGGACAGTAGCTCTGGGGCCAACGTCCTGACTTTC. It encodes CASKKDSSSGANVLTF.

J is TRBJ1-2 and V is TRBV9; D uncertain. Germline V lookup: CDR1 SGDLS, CDR2 YYNGEE. There are 16 residues in the CDR3. V was pared by 4 bases and J by 1 base, with 17 bases between. As DNA, the CDR3 is TGTGCCAGCAGCACGACGCCGGGAGGCGTTAACTATGGCTACACCTTC. This gives the protein CASSTTPGGVNYGYTF.

This sequence joins TRBV29-1 and TRBJ2-2; TRBD1 matches at 9 bases. This CDR3 is 13 amino acids long. The V and J ends lost 7 bases and 3 bases, in that order; junction bases with no gene match: 3. Germline loops: CDR1 SQVTM, CDR2 ANQGSEA. CDR3 protein: CSARQGDTGELFF. The DNA for the CDR3 is TGCAGCGCCAGACAGGGGGACACCGGGGAGCTGTTTTTT.